One sample yielded the 26 T cell receptor beta chains listed below, sequenced in a study of T cell responses to AZD1222 COVID-19 vaccine. Sequenced by immunoSEQ multiplex PCR; TCRdb stores in-frame clones only, minus some. The sample contains fewer than 110,000 clones, 75% to 95% of which appear only once. Sequenced here: peripheral blood, sampled on day 0 of AZD1222 vaccination. The source of these receptors is an adult in good health.

The rearrangement links TRBV5-5 to TRBJ1-3, with 8 positions matching TRBD1. Losses at the gene ends were 2 bases for V and 8 bases for J; bases not matched to a gene: 12. The CDR3 contains 16 residues. Germline loops: CDR1 SGHKS, CDR2 YYEKEE (reference sequence). CDR3 coding DNA: TGTGCCAGCAGCTTAGTTCCTTTCGCAGGGGGCCACACCATATATTTT. Translation gives CASSLVPFAGGHTIYF.

The rearrangement links TRBV7-9 to TRBJ2-5, with D perhaps TRBD1 or TRBD2 (6 bases each). This CDR3 contains 15 residues. The V and J ends lost 3 bases and 6 bases respectively, with 17 bases between them. Germline V CDR1 and CDR2: SEHNR, FQNEAQ (reference sequence). CDR3 nucleotide sequence: TGTGCCAGCAGCTTCGCCACTGGGGGGCTTAAGACCCAGTACTTC. This encodes CASSFATGGLKTQYF. Supplemented by reference TRBV7-9 and TRBJ2-5, the full variable domain reads DTGVSQNPRHKITKRGQNVTFRCDPISEHNRLYWYRQTLGQGPEFLTYFQNEAQLEKSRLLSDRFSAERPKGSFSTLEIQRTEQGDSAMYLCASSFATGGLKTQYFGPGTRLLVL.

The J gene is TRBJ1-6, the V gene TRBV2; D possibly corresponds to TRBD1 (6 bases). CDR1 SNHLY and CDR2 FYNNEI come from the germline V gene. V lost 6 bases to trimming and J lost 14 bases, with 17 bases between them. CDR3 length: 13 amino acids. CDR3 bases: TGTGCCAGCAGACTAGGACAGCCCGCAGCCCTCCACTTT. This translates into CASRLGQPAALHF.

J is TRBJ2-5 and V is TRBV6-5; tentative D call: TRBD2 (5 bases). CDR3 size: 15 residues. Trimming removed 6 bases at V and 4 bases at J, with 18 bases between. The germline V gene has CDR1 MNHEY and CDR2 SVGAGI. As DNA, the CDR3 is TGTGCCAGCAGCCCCCAGATGCTAGCTGCAGAGACCCAGTACTTC. This sequence encodes CASSPQMLAAETQYF.

This clone has just one count. V and J are TRBV2 and TRBJ1-4, with unresolved D. This CDR3 is built from 15 residues. CDR1 and CDR2 (germline): SNHLY, FYNNEI. Trimming removed 1 base at V and 0 bases at J, with 6 bases between. For the CDR3, the DNA is TGTGCCAGCAGTGAAGGGGCAGCAACTAATGAAAAACTGTTTTTT. It translates to CASSEGAATNEKLFF.

The J gene is TRBJ2-2, the V gene TRBV30, with a weak D call TRBD2 (6 bases). Between the trimmed V and J ends, which lost 0 bases and 9 bases, there was a span of 17 bases. CDR1 is GTSNPN, CDR2 SVGIG, per germline (reference sequence). The CDR3 consists of 15 residues. The CDR3 is CAWSVPSKGRRELFF. The DNA for the CDR3 is TGTGCCTGGAGTGTACCCTCAAAGGGGAGGCGGGAGCTGTTTTTT.

This chain uses TRBV30 with TRBJ1-3, with D possibly being TRBD1 (5 bases). V was clipped by 7 bases and J by 0 bases, with 16 bases between them. In germline, CDR1 is GTSNPN, CDR2 SVGIG (reference sequence). The CDR3 runs to 15 residues. The CDR3, as DNA: TGTGCCTTCGCGCCTGACAGCGACTCTGGAAACACCATATATTTT. Amino acid sequence: CAFAPDSDSGNTIYF.

The rearrangement links TRBV5-1 to TRBJ2-1; TRBD2 aligns across 8 bases. CDR1 is SGHRS, CDR2 YFSETQ, per germline. The CDR3 spans 14 residues. V lost 0 bases, J lost 7 bases, and 3 bases stayed unmatched. CDR3 protein: CASSLAPGGNEQFF. The CDR3 DNA follows: TGCGCCAGCAGCTTGGCCCCGGGGGGGAATGAGCAGTTCTTC.

The chain recombines TRBV5-1 with TRBJ1-2; 8 bases fit TRBD1. The germline CDR1 and CDR2 sequences are SGHRS and YFSETQ. The CDR3 extends over 14 amino acids. Trimming at V came to 4 bases and at J to 6 bases, leaving 8 bases not matched to a gene. CDR3 in amino acids: CASSNDGQGNGYTF. The CDR3 DNA is TGCGCCAGCAGCAACGACGGACAGGGTAATGGCTACACCTTC.

The chain uses TRBV28 and TRBJ2-5, with 8 nucleotides matching TRBD2. The germline V gene has CDR1 MDHEN and CDR2 SYDVKM. There are 15 residues in the CDR3. Losses at the gene ends were 8 bases for V and 5 bases for J; bases not matched to a gene: 13. The CDR3 bases are TGTGCCAGCTCGATCCCGGGGGGGGTAAGGGAGACCCAGTACTTC. This codes for CASSIPGGVRETQYF. The complete variable domain, with remaining parts taken from reference TRBV28 and TRBJ2-5, reads DVKVTQSSRYLVKRTGEKVFLECVQDMDHENMFWYRQDPGLGLRLIYFSYDVKMKEKGDIPEGYSVSREKKERFSLILESASTNQTSMYLCASSIPGGVRETQYFGPGTRLLVL.

V usage is TRBV28 and J usage is TRBJ2-3; a possible D gene is TRBD2 (7 bases). CDR1 and CDR2 from the germline V gene are MDHEN and SYDVKM. The CDR3 is 15 residues long. V gave up 3 bases and J gave up 7 bases, with 17 bases separating them. The CDR3 coding sequence is TGTGCCAGCAGTTTGCGGTGGGGGGGGCGAAATACGCAGTATTTT. Its protein product is CASSLRWGGRNTQYF.

This clone showed up just once. The genes are TRBV12-3 or TRBV12-4 and TRBJ1-4; 9 bases are shared with TRBD1. The ends lost 6 bases at V and 12 bases at J; junction bases unmatched: 5. This CDR3 spans 12 amino acids. CDR3 region: CASSRDREQLFF. CDR3 DNA: TGTGCCAGCAGCCGGGACAGGGAACAACTGTTTTTT.

V gene TRBV5-1 combines with J gene TRBJ2-1; 9 bases are shared with TRBD2. Germline-derived CDR1 and CDR2 are SGHRS and YFSETQ. V lost 3 bases and J lost 3; bases outside the gene matches: 7. This CDR3 comprises 16 residues. CDR3 nucleotides: TGCGCCAGCAGCTCGAAAGCTAGCGGGGACTACAATGAGCAGTTCTTC. Translating it yields CASSSKASGDYNEQFF. Full variable domain (remainder filled in from reference TRBV5-1 and TRBJ2-1): KAGVTQTPRYLIKTRGQQVTLSCSPISGHRSVSWYQQTPGQGLQFLFEYFSETQRNKGNFPGRFSGRQFSNSRSEMNVSTLELGDSALYLCASSSKASGDYNEQFFGPGTRLTVL.

This chain links TRBV3-1 (or the pseudogene TRBV3-2) with TRBJ1-1; a possible D gene is TRBD1 (5 bases). CDR1 and CDR2 (germline): LGHDT, YNNKEL (reference sequence). This CDR3 comprises 15 residues. Trimming pared 0 bases from V and 2 bases from J, leaving 10 bases between. CDR3 region: CASSQDMDINTEAFF. The CDR3 DNA sequence: TGTGCCAGCAGCCAAGATATGGACATAAACACTGAAGCTTTCTTT.

The rearrangement uses TRBV6-6 and TRBJ1-5; D may be TRBD1 (5 bases). The CDR3 loop spans 13 amino acids. The germline CDR1 and CDR2 sequences are MNHNY and SVGAGI (reference sequence). The V gene lost 6 bases and the J gene lost 7 bases, with 13 bases spanning the gap. CDR3 coding DNA: TGTGCCAGCAGCTTACCCGAGGGGCAGCCCCAGCATTTT. Translating gives CASSLPEGQPQHF.

V usage is TRBV3-1 (or the pseudogene TRBV3-2) and J usage is TRBJ2-3; D not certain. The CDR3 is 16 residues long. Trimming removed 1 base from V and 4 bases from J, with 15 bases in between. Germline V gene sequence: CDR1 LGHDT, CDR2 YNNKEL (reference sequence). CDR3: CASSQARVEVADTQYF. CDR3 nucleotides: TGTGCCAGCAGCCAAGCCCGGGTAGAAGTCGCAGATACGCAGTATTTT.

The chain links TRBV5-1 to TRBJ1-2; D is ambiguous. Germline values: CDR1 SGHRS, CDR2 YFSETQ. CDR3 length: 15 residues. V was pared by 1 base and J by 6 bases, with 16 bases between. CDR3 region: CASSLFGEIGDGYTF. The CDR3, as DNA: TGCGCCAGCAGCTTGTTTGGGGAAATCGGAGATGGCTACACCTTC.

Points on this clone: Germline and junction disagree at one end, which may indicate a read error. The CDR3 region is CASSLWDSLHF. In nucleotides, the CDR3 is TGTGCCAGCAGTTTATGGGACAGTCTGCACTTC. The chain carries TRBV28 and TRBJ2-7, with D possibly being TRBD1 (6 bases). This CDR3 has 11 amino acids. The germline V gene has CDR1 MDHEN and CDR2 SYDVKM.

The J gene is TRBJ2-7, the V gene TRBV5-6; D is ambiguous. Trimming cost V 1 base and J 2 bases, with 13 bases left between them. The CDR3 totals 15 residues. CDR1 is SGHDT and CDR2 is YYEEEE in the germline V gene. The CDR3 loop is CASSLFLGNTYEQYF. In DNA, the CDR3 is TGTGCCAGCAGCTTGTTTTTGGGGAATACCTACGAGCAGTACTTC.

V and J are TRBV2 and TRBJ2-7, with D perhaps TRBD1 (5 bases). Trimming cost V 5 bases and J 0 bases, with 11 bases left between them. This CDR3 spans 14 amino acids. CDR1 and CDR2 (germline): SNHLY, FYNNEI. The CDR3 region has the DNA TGTGCCAGCAGTCCTACCGACAGCTCCTACGAGCAGTACTTC. Its translation: CASSPTDSSYEQYF.

V gene TRBV7-9 combines with J gene TRBJ2-7; D unresolved. CDR1 and CDR2 (germline): SEHNR, FQNEAQ (reference sequence). The CDR3 has 15 residues. V shed 4 bases and J shed 6 bases, with 19 bases lying between them. CDR3 nucleotides: TGTGCCAGCAGCTCTACTTCCTGGTCTCCCCTCGAGCAGTACTTC. Residues: CASSSTSWSPLEQYF.

The chain carries TRBV7-2 and TRBJ2-3; D is possibly TRBD1 (6 bases). Germline V lookup: CDR1 SGHTA, CDR2 FQGNSA. V lost 2 bases, J lost 10 bases, and 28 bases lay in between. The CDR3 runs to 18 residues. CDR3 sequence reads: CASSLRGGPSTGFLPQYF. The CDR3 DNA is TGTGCCAGCAGCTTAAGAGGGGGTCCATCTACAGGGTTCTTACCGCAGTATTTT.

This chain uses TRBV5-4 with TRBJ1-3; D unresolved. CDR3 size: 14 residues. CDR1 and CDR2 (germline): SGHNT, YYREEE (reference sequence). Trimming removed 7 bases at V and 0 bases at J, with 11 bases between. As DNA, the CDR3 is TGTGCCAGCGGGCCTACTAACTCTGGAAACACCATATATTTT. This gives the protein CASGPTNSGNTIYF. Combining the CDR3 with reference TRBV5-4 and TRBJ1-3 gives the whole variable domain ETGVTQSPTHLIKTRGQQVTLRCSSQSGHNTVSWYQQALGQGPQFIFQYYREEENGRGNFPPRFSGLQFPNYSSELNVNALELDDSALYLCASGPTNSGNTIYFGEGSWLTVV.

The sample holds a few counts of this clone. This CDR3 is CASSQDRAASYEQYF. The CDR3 DNA follows: TGTGCCAGCAGCCAAGATCGGGCGGCCTCCTACGAGCAGTACTTC. The V gene is TRBV14, the J gene TRBJ2-7, with D unresolved. In germline, CDR1 is SGHDN, CDR2 FVKESK. Deletions cut 0 bases from V and 0 bases from J, with 9 bases between. CDR3 length: 15 residues.

The chain joins TRBV15 to TRBJ1-2; D is ambiguous. Germline CDR1 is LNHNV and CDR2 is YYDKDF (reference sequence). The CDR3 extends over 17 amino acids. Deletions cut 0 bases from V and 10 bases from J, with 24 bases between. DNA of the CDR3: TGTGCCACCAGCAGAGATTGGGGAGGGCAGGAGGCCGTTTCCTACACCTTC. As protein: CATSRDWGGQEAVSYTF.

V gene TRBV2 combines with J gene TRBJ2-3; TRBD2 agrees at 9 bases. The trim removed 4 bases at V and 5 bases at J, leaving 7 bases unmatched. Looked up from germline, CDR1 is SNHLY and CDR2 is FYNNEI. The CDR3 consists of 15 residues. The CDR3 reads CASSALRGGGDTQYF. As DNA, the CDR3 is TGTGCCAGCAGTGCTCTGCGGGGGGGAGGAGATACGCAGTATTTT. The entire variable domain, with the rest obtained from reference TRBV2 and TRBJ2-3, is as follows: EPEVTQTPSHQVTQMGQEVILRCVPISNHLYFYWYRQILGQKVEFLVSFYNNEISEKSEIFDDQFSVERPDGSNFTLKIRSTKLEDSAMYFCASSALRGGGDTQYFGPGTRLTVL.